A single sample gave rise to the 27 T cell receptor beta chains below, sequenced in a study of blood T cell repertoires in COVID-19. Sequencing was performed with immunoSEQ multiplex PCR; in TCRdb, only in-frame clones are kept and a portion is missing. The table lists more than 95,000 clones, roughly 87% of them singletons, with under 8% in the top ten. Sequences were obtained from peripheral blood. Receptors were obtained from a human donor in a cohort sampled during active COVID-19.

V usage is TRBV5-8 and J usage is TRBJ1-2; a possible D gene is TRBD1 (6 bases). There are 14 residues in the CDR3. CDR1 SGHTS and CDR2 YDEGEE come from the germline V gene. The V and J ends lost 4 bases and 4 bases respectively, with 14 bases between them. The CDR3 protein is CASSPRTGSYGYTF. CDR3 nucleotide sequence: TGTGCCAGCAGCCCCCGTACAGGGAGCTATGGCTACACCTTC. The variable domain in full, with the rest retrieved from reference TRBV5-8 and TRBJ1-2, is EAGVTQSPTHLIKTRGQQATLRCSPISGHTSVYWYQQALGLGLQFLLWYDEGEERNRGNFPPRFSGRQFPNYSSELNVNALELEDSALYLCASSPRTGSYGYTFGSGTRLTVV.

The CDR3 reads CASSLLGGDTDTQYF. The CDR3 coding sequence is TGTGCCAGCAGCTTATTGGGGGGGGACACAGATACGCAGTATTTT. The rearrangement joins TRBV7-6 to TRBJ2-3; TRBD2 matches 7 bases. The CDR3 contains 15 residues. Germline CDR1 is SGHVS and CDR2 is FNYEAQ. Trimming at V came to 2 bases and at J to 2 bases, leaving 4 bases not matched to a gene.

The rearrangement joins TRBV5-1 to TRBJ2-2; 10 bases are shared with TRBD2. Per the germline V gene, CDR1 is SGHRS and CDR2 is YFSETQ. This CDR3 has 17 amino acids. The junction had 2 bases not matched to a gene; V was cut back by 0 bases and J by 0 bases. Written as DNA, the CDR3 is TGCGCCAGCAGCTTGGGACTAGCGGGCGCGAACACCGGGGAGCTGTTTTTT. It codes for CASSLGLAGANTGELFF.

The chain has TRBV11-3 and TRBJ1-1; tentatively, D is TRBD1 (5 bases). The CDR3 length is 14 residues. CDR1 SGHNT and CDR2 YENEEA come from the germline V gene. V lost 1 base to trimming and J lost 7 bases, with 13 bases between them. The chain's CDR3 is CASSLGAGQDEAFF. The DNA for the CDR3 is TGTGCCAGCAGCTTAGGGGCAGGGCAGGATGAAGCTTTCTTT. Drawing the rest from reference TRBV11-3 and TRBJ1-1, the complete variable domain is EAGVVQSPRYKIIEKKQPVAFWCNPISGHNTLYWYLQNLGQGPELLIRYENEEAVDDSQLPKDRFSAERLKGVDSTLKIQPAELGDSAVYLCASSLGAGQDEAFFGQGTRLTVV.

This chain uses TRBV6-6 with TRBJ1-5; D is perhaps TRBD1 (6 bases). Trimming removed 8 bases at V and 0 bases at J, with 11 bases between. Germline CDR1 is MNHNY and CDR2 is SVGAGI (reference sequence). The CDR3 is made up of 14 amino acids. The CDR3 is CASRQGYSNQPQHF. In DNA, the CDR3 is TGTGCCAGCCGTCAGGGGTATAGCAATCAGCCCCAGCATTTT.

V gene TRBV20-1 combines with J gene TRBJ2-2; D ambiguous. Germline lookup yields CDR1 DFQATT and CDR2 SNEGSKA (reference sequence). The CDR3 spans 13 residues. Trimming removed 3 bases from V and 3 bases from J, with 8 bases in between. The CDR3 loop reads CSASHRHTGELFF. In DNA form, the CDR3 reads TGCAGTGCTAGTCACAGACACACCGGGGAGCTGTTTTTT.

This chain uses TRBV18 with TRBJ2-5; 8 bases are a match to TRBD1. Trimming cost V 4 bases and J 0 bases; bases outside gene matches: 13. The CDR3 is 18 amino acids. CDR1 is KGHSH, CDR2 LQKENI, per germline. Here the CDR3 reads CASSLRTGRSTYQETQYF. CDR3 sequence (DNA): TGTGCCAGCTCACTTCGGACAGGGAGATCGACGTACCAAGAGACCCAGTACTTC. Filled out from reference TRBV18 and TRBJ2-5, the complete variable domain reads NAGVMQNPRHLVRRRGQEARLRCSPMKGHSHVYWYRQLPEEGLKFMVYLQKENIIDESGMPKERFSAEFPKEGPSILRIQQVVRGDSAAYFCASSLRTGRSTYQETQYFGPGTRLLVL.

The chain joins TRBV29-1 to TRBJ2-1; 7 positions agree with TRBD1. With 6 bases clipped from V and 1 base from J, the junction kept 6 bases outside the gene matches. This CDR3 region has 14 residues. The germline V gene encodes CDR1 SQVTM and CDR2 ANQGSEA. The CDR3 sequence is CSVETGSSYNEQFF. Here the CDR3 DNA reads TGCAGCGTGGAGACAGGGTCGTCCTACAATGAGCAGTTCTTC.

The V and J genes are TRBV30 and TRBJ1-4; 8 nucleotides line up with TRBD1. Trimming removed 0 bases from V and 8 bases from J; junction bases left unmatched: 17. The CDR3 contains 18 residues. CDR1 is GTSNPN, CDR2 SVGIG, per germline (reference sequence). The CDR3 here is CAWSVHRGTPSLREKLFF. In nucleotides, the CDR3 is TGTGCCTGGAGTGTACACAGGGGGACACCCTCCCTTCGGGAAAAACTGTTTTTT.

Only one count was recorded for this clone. The rearrangement uses TRBV4-1 and TRBJ1-1; TRBD1 agrees at 9 bases. The CDR3 is made up of 16 amino acids. CDR1 and CDR2 (germline): MGHRA, YSYEKL. V was pared by 1 base and J by 6 bases, with 9 bases of the junction left unmatched. The CDR3 DNA reads TGCGCCAGCAGCCAAGGTCCGGGACAGGGACACCCTGAAGCTTTCTTT. It translates to CASSQGPGQGHPEAFF.

The chain uses TRBV5-4 and TRBJ2-1, with 8 bases matching TRBD2. The CDR3 loop spans 15 amino acids. V lost 5 bases to trimming and J lost 2 bases; unmatched junction nucleotides: 6. Germline CDR1 is SGHNT and CDR2 is YYREEE (reference sequence). The CDR3 coding sequence is TGTGCCAGCAGTTCTAGACTAGCGACCTACAATGAGCAGTTCTTC. It codes for CASSSRLATYNEQFF.

The rearrangement uses TRBV21-1 and TRBJ2-3; TRBD1 was called by the table and not checked on the DNA. TRBV21-1 is a listed pseudogene. The length of the CDR3 is 16 residues. The CDR3 spells CASSKPGGRQADTQYF. The DNA for the CDR3 is TGTGCCAGCAGCAAACCTGGGGGCAGGCAGGCGGATACGCAGTATTTT.

Concerning this clone: Other DNA sequences in this specimen translate into the identical CDR3. The rearrangement uses TRBV9 and TRBJ2-5; tentatively, D is TRBD2 (7 bases). Germline values: CDR1 SGDLS, CDR2 YYNGEE. Trimming took off 0 bases at V and 5 bases at J, with 17 bases between the two ends. CDR3 length: 16 amino acids. The CDR3 DNA reads TGTGCCAGCAGCGTAGTACGCGGGGGTGGGGGCGAGACCCAGTACTTC. Translation: CASSVVRGGGGETQYF.

The sample holds a few counts of this clone. The chain couples TRBV6-2 or TRBV6-3 to TRBJ1-5; D is unclear. The CDR3 contains 16 residues. V was trimmed by 0 bases and J by 1 base, leaving 10 bases between them. Germline V gene data show CDR1 as MNHEY and CDR2 as SVGEGT. CDR3 sequence: CASSYSGQLSNQPQHF. The CDR3, as DNA: TGTGCCAGCAGTTACTCTGGGCAGCTGAGCAATCAGCCCCAGCATTTT.

V and J are TRBV5-1 and TRBJ2-6; TRBD1 agrees at 8 bases. Germline V CDR1 and CDR2: SGHRS, YFSETQ. This CDR3 is built from 14 residues. The junction had 4 bases not matched to a gene; V was cut back by 0 bases and J by 11 bases. CDR3 in DNA: TGCGCCAGCAGCTTGGGACAGGGGTTCGACGTCCTGACTTTC. Translation: CASSLGQGFDVLTF.

The rearrangement links TRBV6-1 to TRBJ1-5; D unresolved. V gave up 6 bases and J gave up 5 bases, with 8 bases separating them. The CDR3 extends over 12 amino acids. Germline V gene sequence: CDR1 MNHNS, CDR2 SASEGT. Here the CDR3 DNA reads TGTGCCAGCAGCTCACGGGATCAGCCCCAGCATTTT. This codes for CASSSRDQPQHF.

V and J are TRBV19 and TRBJ2-5; D possibly corresponds to TRBD1 (5 bases). Germline V gene sequence: CDR1 LNHDA, CDR2 SQIVND (reference sequence). The CDR3 loop spans 14 amino acids. Trimming stripped 3 bases from V and 5 bases from J, with 13 bases between. CDR3 loop: CASSIGREMETQYF. The CDR3 nucleotides are TGTGCCAGTAGTATCGGCAGGGAAATGGAGACCCAGTACTTC.

J is TRBJ2-1 and V is TRBV12-5; 9 positions agree with TRBD2. Germline V gene sequence: CDR1 LGHNT, CDR2 FRNRAP. This CDR3 comprises 16 residues. V dropped 5 bases and J dropped 5; count of bases not matched to a gene: 10. The CDR3 DNA sequence: TGTGCTAGTGGTCCACCTCAAGCGGGGGGACACAATGAGCAGTTCTTC. This encodes CASGPPQAGGHNEQFF.

J is TRBJ2-7 and V is TRBV28; the D is unclear. V was clipped by 5 bases and J by 5 bases, with 19 bases between them. Per the germline V gene, CDR1 is MDHEN and CDR2 is SYDVKM. The CDR3 covers 15 residues. The CDR3 sequence: CASSELSEPPHEQYF. CDR3 bases: TGTGCCAGCAGTGAGCTTAGTGAGCCCCCTCACGAGCAGTACTTC.

The CDR3 DNA is TGTGCCATCAGTGACCCAGGTTGGTCCTCTGGAAACACCATATATTTT. Translation: CAISDPGWSSGNTIYF. This rearrangement joins TRBV10-3 to TRBJ1-3; no clear D gene. CDR3 length: 16 amino acids. The germline V and J ends were trimmed by 3 bases and 0 bases, with 12 bases remaining between them. CDR1 is ENHRY, CDR2 SYGVKD, per germline.

The V and J genes are TRBV28 and TRBJ1-5; the match to TRBD1 covers 8 bases. The CDR3 spans 17 residues. Germline V gene data show CDR1 as MDHEN and CDR2 as SYDVKM. Unmatched junction bases numbered 13, after V lost 5 bases and J lost 4 bases. The CDR3 region is CASSRTPLRDRNQPQHF. CDR3 nucleotides: TGTGCCAGCAGTCGAACCCCTCTCCGGGACAGGAATCAGCCCCAGCATTTT.

The chain uses TRBV4-1 and TRBJ2-5; tentatively, D is TRBD2 (6 bases). Trimming took 1 base from V and 5 from J, leaving 11 bases between them. In germline, CDR1 is MGHRA, CDR2 YSYEKL. CDR3 length: 14 residues. Here the CDR3 reads CASSQARGFETQYF. DNA of the CDR3: TGCGCCAGCAGCCAAGCCCGGGGGTTCGAGACCCAGTACTTC.

The chain combines TRBV6-5 with TRBJ2-5; 9 bases align to TRBD1. Unmatched junction bases numbered 7, after V lost 6 bases and J lost 5 bases. This CDR3 spans 14 amino acids. Germline lookup yields CDR1 MNHEY and CDR2 SVGAGI. Here the CDR3 DNA reads TGTGCCAGCAGACCTACAGGGGGCTCGGAGACCCAGTACTTC. Its protein is CASRPTGGSETQYF.

The chain joins TRBV19 to TRBJ2-5; D is ambiguous. Germline V gives CDR1 LNHDA, CDR2 SQIVND (reference sequence). The V gene lost 5 bases and the J gene lost 0 bases, with 10 bases spanning the gap. CDR3 length: 14 residues. The chain's CDR3 is CASSQDQYQETQYF. The CDR3 DNA reads TGTGCCAGTAGTCAAGATCAGTACCAAGAGACCCAGTACTTC.

The V call is TRBV5-4, the J call TRBJ2-2; maybe TRBD1 (6 bases). Germline V gene lookup returns CDR1 SGHNT and CDR2 YYREEE (reference sequence). This CDR3 comprises 14 residues. The ends were cut back, 2 bases at V and 7 bases at J, with 12 bases in the middle. CDR3 region: CASSLQGPGGELFF. In DNA, the CDR3 is TGTGCCAGCAGCTTACAGGGTCCCGGCGGGGAGCTGTTTTTT.

The chain uses TRBV7-8 and TRBJ2-7; 8 bases agree with TRBD2. Trimming removed 1 base from V and 7 bases from J; junction bases left unmatched: 15. Germline CDR1 and CDR2: SGHVS and FQNEAQ. The CDR3 runs to 17 residues. In DNA form, the CDR3 reads TGTGCCAGCAGCTTAGGACGCATAGCGGGATTTCGCCCTGAGCAGTACTTC. Translation: CASSLGRIAGFRPEQYF.

J is TRBJ2-1 and V is TRBV7-3; 9 bases line up with TRBD1. Losses at the gene ends were 5 bases for V and 9 bases for J; bases not matched to a gene: 5. CDR1 is SGHTA, CDR2 FQGTGA, per germline. The CDR3 runs 13 residues. The CDR3 DNA sequence: TGTGCCAGCAGCAAGGACAGGGGCGGTGAGCAGTTCTTC. Translating gives CASSKDRGGEQFF.